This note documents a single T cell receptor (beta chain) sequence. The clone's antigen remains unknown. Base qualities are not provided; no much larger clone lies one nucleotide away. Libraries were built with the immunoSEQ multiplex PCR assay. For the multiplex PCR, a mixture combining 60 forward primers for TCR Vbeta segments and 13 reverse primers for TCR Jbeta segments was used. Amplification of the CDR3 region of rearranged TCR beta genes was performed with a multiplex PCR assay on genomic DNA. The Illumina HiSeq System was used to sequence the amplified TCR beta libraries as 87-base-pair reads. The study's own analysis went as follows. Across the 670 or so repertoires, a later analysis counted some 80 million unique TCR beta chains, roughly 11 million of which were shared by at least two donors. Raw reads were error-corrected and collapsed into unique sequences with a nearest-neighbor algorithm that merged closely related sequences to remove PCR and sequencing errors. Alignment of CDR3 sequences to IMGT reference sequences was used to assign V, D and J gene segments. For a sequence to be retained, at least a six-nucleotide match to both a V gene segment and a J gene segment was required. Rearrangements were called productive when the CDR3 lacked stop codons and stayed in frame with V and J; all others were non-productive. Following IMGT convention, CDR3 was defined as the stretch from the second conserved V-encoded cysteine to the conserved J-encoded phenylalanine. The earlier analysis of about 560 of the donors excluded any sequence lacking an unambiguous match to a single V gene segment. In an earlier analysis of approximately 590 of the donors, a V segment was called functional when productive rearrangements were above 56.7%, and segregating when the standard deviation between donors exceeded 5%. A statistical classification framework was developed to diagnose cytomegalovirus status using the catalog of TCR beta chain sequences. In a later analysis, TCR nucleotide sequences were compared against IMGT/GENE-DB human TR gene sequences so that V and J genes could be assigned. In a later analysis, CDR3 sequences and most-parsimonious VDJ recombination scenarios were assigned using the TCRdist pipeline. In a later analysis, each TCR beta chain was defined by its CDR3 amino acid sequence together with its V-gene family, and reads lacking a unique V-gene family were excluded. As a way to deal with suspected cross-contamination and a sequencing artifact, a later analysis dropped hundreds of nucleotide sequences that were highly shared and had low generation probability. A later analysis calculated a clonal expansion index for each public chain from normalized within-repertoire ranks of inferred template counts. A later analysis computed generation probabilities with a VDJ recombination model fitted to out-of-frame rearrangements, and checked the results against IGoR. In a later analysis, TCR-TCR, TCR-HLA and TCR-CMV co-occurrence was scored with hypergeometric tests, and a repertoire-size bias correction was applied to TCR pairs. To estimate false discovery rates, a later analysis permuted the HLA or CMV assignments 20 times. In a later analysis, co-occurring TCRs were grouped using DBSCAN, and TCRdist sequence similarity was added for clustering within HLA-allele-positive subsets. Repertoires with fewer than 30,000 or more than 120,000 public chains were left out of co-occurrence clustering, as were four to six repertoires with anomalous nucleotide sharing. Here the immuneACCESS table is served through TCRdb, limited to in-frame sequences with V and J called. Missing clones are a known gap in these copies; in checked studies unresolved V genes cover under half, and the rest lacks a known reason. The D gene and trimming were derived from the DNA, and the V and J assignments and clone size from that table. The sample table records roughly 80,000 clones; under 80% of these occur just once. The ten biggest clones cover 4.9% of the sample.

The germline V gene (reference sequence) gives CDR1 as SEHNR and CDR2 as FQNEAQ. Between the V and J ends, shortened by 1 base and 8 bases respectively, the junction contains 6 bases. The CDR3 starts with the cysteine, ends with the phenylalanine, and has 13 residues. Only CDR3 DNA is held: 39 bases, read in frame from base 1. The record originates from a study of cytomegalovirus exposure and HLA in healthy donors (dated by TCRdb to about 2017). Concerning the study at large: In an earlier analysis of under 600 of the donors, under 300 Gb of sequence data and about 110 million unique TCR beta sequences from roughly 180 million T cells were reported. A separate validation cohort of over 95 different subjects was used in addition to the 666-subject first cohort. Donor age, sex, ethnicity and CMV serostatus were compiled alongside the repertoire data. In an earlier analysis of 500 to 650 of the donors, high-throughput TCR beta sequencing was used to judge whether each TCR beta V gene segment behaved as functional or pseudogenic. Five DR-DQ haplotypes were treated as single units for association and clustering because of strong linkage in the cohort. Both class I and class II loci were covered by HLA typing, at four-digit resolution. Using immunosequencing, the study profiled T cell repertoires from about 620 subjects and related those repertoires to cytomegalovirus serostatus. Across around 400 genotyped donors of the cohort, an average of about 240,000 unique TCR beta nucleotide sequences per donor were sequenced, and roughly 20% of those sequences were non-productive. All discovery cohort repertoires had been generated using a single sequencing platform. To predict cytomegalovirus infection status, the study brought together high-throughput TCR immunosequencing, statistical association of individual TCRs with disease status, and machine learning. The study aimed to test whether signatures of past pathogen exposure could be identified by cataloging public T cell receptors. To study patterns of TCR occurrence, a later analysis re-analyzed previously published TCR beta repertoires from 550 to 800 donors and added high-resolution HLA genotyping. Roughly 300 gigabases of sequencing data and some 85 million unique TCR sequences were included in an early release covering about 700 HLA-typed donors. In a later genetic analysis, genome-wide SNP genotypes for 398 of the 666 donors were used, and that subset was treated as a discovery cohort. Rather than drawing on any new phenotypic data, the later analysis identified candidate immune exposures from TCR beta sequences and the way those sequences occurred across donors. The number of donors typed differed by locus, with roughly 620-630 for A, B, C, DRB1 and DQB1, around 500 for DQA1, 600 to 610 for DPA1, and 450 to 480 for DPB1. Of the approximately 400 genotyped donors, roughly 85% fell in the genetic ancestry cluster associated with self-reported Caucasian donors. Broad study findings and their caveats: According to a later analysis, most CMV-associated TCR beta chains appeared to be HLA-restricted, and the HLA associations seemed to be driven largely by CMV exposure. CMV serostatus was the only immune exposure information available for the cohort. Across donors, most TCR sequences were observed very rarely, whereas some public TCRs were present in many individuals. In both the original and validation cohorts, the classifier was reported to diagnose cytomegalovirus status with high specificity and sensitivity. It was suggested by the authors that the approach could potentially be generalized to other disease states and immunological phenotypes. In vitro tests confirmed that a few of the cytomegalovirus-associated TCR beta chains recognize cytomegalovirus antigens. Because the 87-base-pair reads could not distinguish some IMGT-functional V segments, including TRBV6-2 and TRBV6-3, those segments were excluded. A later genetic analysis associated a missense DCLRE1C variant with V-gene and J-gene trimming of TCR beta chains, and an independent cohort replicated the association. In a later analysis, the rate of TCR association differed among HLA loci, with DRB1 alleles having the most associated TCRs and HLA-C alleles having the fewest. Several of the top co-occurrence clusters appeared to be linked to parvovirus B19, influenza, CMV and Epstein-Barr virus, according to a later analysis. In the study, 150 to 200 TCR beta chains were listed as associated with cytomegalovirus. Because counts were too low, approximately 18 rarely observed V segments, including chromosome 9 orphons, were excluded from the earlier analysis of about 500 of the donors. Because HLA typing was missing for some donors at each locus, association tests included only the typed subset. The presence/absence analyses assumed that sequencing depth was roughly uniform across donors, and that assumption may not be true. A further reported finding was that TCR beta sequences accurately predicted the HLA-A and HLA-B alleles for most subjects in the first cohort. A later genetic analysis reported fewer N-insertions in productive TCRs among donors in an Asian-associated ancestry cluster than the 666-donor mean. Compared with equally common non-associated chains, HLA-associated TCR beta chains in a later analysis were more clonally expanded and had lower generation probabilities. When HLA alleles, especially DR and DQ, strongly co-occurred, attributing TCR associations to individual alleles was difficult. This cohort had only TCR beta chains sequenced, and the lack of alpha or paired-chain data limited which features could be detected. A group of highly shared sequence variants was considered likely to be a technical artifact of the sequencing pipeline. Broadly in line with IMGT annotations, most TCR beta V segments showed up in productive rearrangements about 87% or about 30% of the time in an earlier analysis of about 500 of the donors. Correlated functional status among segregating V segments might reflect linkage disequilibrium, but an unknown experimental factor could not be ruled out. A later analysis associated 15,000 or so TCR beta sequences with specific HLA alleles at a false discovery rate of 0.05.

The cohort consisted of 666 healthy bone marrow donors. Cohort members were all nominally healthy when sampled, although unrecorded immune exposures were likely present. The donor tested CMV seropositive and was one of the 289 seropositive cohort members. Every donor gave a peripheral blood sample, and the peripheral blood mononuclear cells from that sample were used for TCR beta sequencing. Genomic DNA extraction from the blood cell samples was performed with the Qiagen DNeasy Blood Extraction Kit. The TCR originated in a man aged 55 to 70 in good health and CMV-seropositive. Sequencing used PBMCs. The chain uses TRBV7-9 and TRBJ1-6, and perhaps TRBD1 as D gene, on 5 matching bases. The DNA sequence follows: TGTGCCAGCAGCTTAGGGGGGGATTCACCCCTCCACTTT. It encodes CASSLGGDSPLHF.